Listed below are T cell receptor beta chains from one sample, sequenced in a study of T cells after yellow fever vaccination. Each CDR3 protein gets one entry after TCRdb re-called the 5' RACE reads with MiXCR. The sample contains approximately 610,000 distinct CDR3 sequences, around 16% of which appear only once. This specimen consisted of PBMCs, obtained around 5 days after the first yellow fever vaccination. The receptor set was obtained from a man between 18 and 35 years old who received the YFV17D yellow fever vaccine. Each CDR3 is given with its conserved first and last residue.

V,CDR3
TRBV5-1,CASSLRGRSYNSPLHF
TRBV4-1,CASSQEGGTGFDNEQFF
TRBV4-2,CASSQDLKRGGQKFF
TRBV12-3/TRBV12-4,CASSSIRDGIAKNIQYF
TRBV12-3/TRBV12-4,CASEFGKWNGYTF
TRBV12-3/TRBV12-4,CASSNRGYGYTF
TRBV10-3,CAISEFGYYEQYF
TRBV7-6,CASSSSWTEIYNEQFF
TRBV20-1,CSARDEGDQPQHF
TRBV18,CASSPADYSSTDTQYF
TRBV4-3,CASSQVFVEGQPQHF
TRBV5-1,CASSRAGSPYEQYF
TRBV19,CASRASAGGPYEQYF
TRBV6-2/TRBV6-3,CASTPGTGGAGGTEAFF
TRBV29-1,CSVAGYSNQPQHF
TRBV7-2,CASSFPRGERGGGTQYF
TRBV6-2/TRBV6-3,CASSYEGADAGELFF
TRBV10-3,CAISESLNSLNTEAFF
TRBV7-9,CASSARGTPGNTIYF
TRBV3-1,CASSTSSGANVLTF
TRBV21-1,CASSTGQTCSGTDTQYF
TRBV19,CASKDALFNQPQHF
TRBV6-2/TRBV6-3,CASIRGGETDTQYF
TRBV10-3,CAISEYSHNEQFF
TRBV7-9,CASSLVYAEAFF
TRBV4-2,CASSQALAGVRNTIYF
TRBV5-4,CASSLLGSSTDTQYF
TRBV4-1,CASSQITGTELYNEQFF
TRBV20-1,CSARGLTGTTEAFF
TRBV28,CASSIAASSTDTQYF
TRBV12-3/TRBV12-4,CASSLFQSSYGYTF
TRBV9,CASSVGGAGGLPEYTEAFF
TRBV11-2,CASSLTGGVWAFF
TRBV6-1,CATGTGGNEKLFF
TRBV9,CASSVVIGELFF
TRBV20-1,CSVHRQDGSPLHF
TRBV5-1,CASNKLAGGPKEQYF
TRBV5-4,CASSRKERRGRGGYTF
TRBV7-6,CASSLNMETQYF